One sample yielded the 20 T cell receptor beta chains listed below, sequenced in a study of blood T cells in healthy people across ages. Through a sample-barcoded 5' primer and a J-beta primer mix, a second PCR was run for roughly 6 to 12 cycles. TCRdb re-analysed the 5' RACE reads in MiXCR, keeping a single row per CDR3 protein. The sample yields 800,000 to 1,000,000 distinct CDR3 sequences, approximately 49% seen once. Sample: blood. The receptors originated from a man aged 25 to 40 in good health.

This clonotype has only a few counts. The junction does not match germline at one end; this may be a read error. The gene calls are TRBV6-2 or TRBV6-3 and TRBJ2-3; D unresolved. In germline, CDR1 is MNHEY, CDR2 SVGEGT. The CDR3 contains 13 residues. The CDR3 reads CASSDSMGDTQYF. In DNA, the CDR3 is TGTGCCAGCAGTGACTCGATGGGAGATACGCAGTATTTT.

CDR3 bases: TGTGCCTGGTCAAGGACAGGGGGTAGGGACATTCAGTACTTC. It specifies CAWSRTGGRDIQYF. The chain employs TRBV30 and TRBJ2-4; 10 positions match TRBD1. With 5 bases clipped from V and 8 bases from J, the junction kept 9 bases outside the gene matches. Germline CDR1 and CDR2: GTSNPN and SVGIG (reference sequence). The CDR3 totals 14 residues.

The chain is built from TRBV20-1 and TRBJ2-5, with TRBD2 identical over 10 bases. Germline CDR1 reads DFQATT; CDR2 reads SNEGSKA (reference sequence). The CDR3 contains 18 residues. Germline trimming cut 0 bases from V and 1 base from J; bases unmatched to any gene: 11. The CDR3 protein is CSARDSRRTSGRQETQYF. In DNA form, the CDR3 reads TGCAGTGCTAGAGATTCAAGGAGGACTAGCGGACGCCAAGAGACCCAGTACTTC.

The chain couples TRBV3-1 to TRBJ1-2; no definite D call. The CDR3 consists of 14 residues. Trimming took 2 bases from V and 7 from J, leaving 14 bases between them. Germline CDR1 LGHDT, CDR2 YNNKEL (reference sequence). The CDR3 nucleotides are TGTGCCAGCAGCCAAACCACAAGGAGAGGTGGCTACACCTTC. Protein: CASSQTTRRGGYTF.

V usage is TRBV3-1 and J usage is TRBJ2-5; D not certain. Germline V gives CDR1 LGHDT, CDR2 YNNKEL (reference sequence). V lost 6 bases and J 4 bases, leaving 9 bases between the germline ends. The CDR3 loop spans 12 amino acids. As DNA, the CDR3 is TGTGCCAGCAGTCTCTTATCAGAGACCCAGTACTTC. It encodes CASSLLSETQYF.

This clonotype was seen at least ten times. V and J are TRBV4-1 and TRBJ2-7; TRBD1 agrees at 9 bases. This CDR3 comprises 16 residues. CDR1 is MGHRA and CDR2 is YSYEKL in the germline V gene. The trim removed 4 bases at V and 3 bases at J, leaving 10 bases unmatched. CDR3 sequence: CASSPSETGGIYEQYF. Written as DNA, the CDR3 is TGCGCCAGCAGCCCCTCGGAGACAGGGGGGATCTACGAGCAGTACTTC.

Of note for this clonotype: This may be a read error: a much more frequent sequence differs by one nucleotide. V and J are TRBV7-6 and TRBJ2-5; weak D call: TRBD1 (6 bases). The J call may be faulty, since TRBJ2-7 better matches the DNA end. The CDR3 loop spans 15 amino acids. Looked up from germline, CDR1 is SGHVS and CDR2 is FNYEAQ. CDR3 bases: TGTGCCAGCAGCTCAGCGAATGGAGGACAGTACGAGCAGTACTTC. This sequence encodes CASSSANGGQYEQYF.

The chain joins TRBV15 to TRBJ1-2; possible D gene TRBD1, 5 bases. Trimming took off 1 base at V and 13 bases at J, with 16 bases between the two ends. This CDR3 has 13 residues. The germline V gene encodes CDR1 LNHNV and CDR2 YYDKDF (reference sequence). The CDR3 spells CATSRASWDGATF. The DNA of the CDR3 is TGTGCCACCAGCAGAGCCTCCTGGGACGGTGCCACCTTC.

This clonotype was found a few times. The chain employs TRBV24-1 and TRBJ2-5; unclear D gene. TRBJ2-7 explains the end of the DNA better; the J call may be wrong. Germline V gene sequence: CDR1 KGHDR, CDR2 SFDVKD. The CDR3 loop spans 15 amino acids. In DNA, the CDR3 is TGTGCCACCGTACCTCTCCGCGCTTCGAGCTACGAGCAGTACTTC. Translating it yields CATVPLRASSYEQYF.

As for this clonotype: It may be a read error: a sequence one base away is much more abundant. The chain joins TRBV4-2 to TRBJ1-5; the D is unclear. Trimming removed 2 bases from V and 0 bases from J, with 8 bases in between. Per germline, CDR1 LGHNA and CDR2 YNFKEQ. The CDR3 runs 15 residues. CDR3 DNA: TGTGCCAGCAGCCAATTAGAGGGTAGCAATCAGCCCCAGCATTTT. This codes for CASSQLEGSNQPQHF.

The chain combines TRBV4-1 with TRBJ1-4, with 8 bases that match TRBD1. The CDR3 runs 18 residues. The germline gives CDR1 MGHRA, CDR2 YSYEKL. J was trimmed by 5 bases and V by 2 bases; bases with no gene match: 13. CDR3 region: CASSQPTGGGSINEKLFF. The DNA of the CDR3 is TGCGCCAGCAGCCAACCTACAGGGGGGGGATCAATCAATGAAAAACTGTTTTTT.

The CDR3: CASRGPTGTGRALATQYF. In nucleotides, the CDR3 is TGTGCCAGCAGAGGTCCTACAGGTACTGGCCGTGCGTTGGCGACCCAGTACTTC. The V call is TRBV2, the J call TRBJ2-5; D is possibly TRBD1 (5 bases). V lost 6 bases, J lost 7 bases, and 30 bases lay in between. CDR3 length: 18 residues. Germline CDR1 SNHLY, CDR2 FYNNEI.

This clonotype occurred a few times. The V call is TRBV7-2, the J call TRBJ2-3, with a possible D match to TRBD2 (6 bases). The CDR3 sequence is 14 residues long. Trimming shortened V by 6 bases and J by 1 base, and 11 bases separated the two germline ends. The germline CDR1 and CDR2 sequences are SGHTA and FQGNSA. The CDR3 DNA is TGTGCCAGCAGGGTGCGCGGGGGCACAGATACGCAGTATTTT. Protein product: CASRVRGGTDTQYF.

This chain joins TRBV7-8 and TRBJ2-3, with 10 bases fitting TRBD2. The J segment lost 2 bases and the V segment lost 2 bases, leaving 7 bases of the junction unmatched. This CDR3 comprises 17 residues. Germline CDR1 is SGHVS and CDR2 is FQNEAQ. The chain's CDR3 is CASSLLAAGGLTDTQYF. The CDR3 nucleotides are TGTGCCAGCAGCTTATTGGCAGCGGGGGGGCTCACAGATACGCAGTATTTT.

There are a few counts of this clonotype. The CDR3 spells CASSDRAKGEGTDTQYF. The CDR3 DNA follows: TGTGCCAGCAGTGACCGCGCGAAAGGAGAAGGCACAGATACGCAGTATTTT. The chain recombines TRBV6-4 with TRBJ2-3; D unresolved. Germline CDR1 and CDR2: MRHNA and SNTAGT. This CDR3 spans 17 amino acids. Trimming removed 2 bases at V and 1 base at J, with 16 bases between.

There are a few counts of this clonotype. The genes are TRBV6-5 and TRBJ2-6; no reliable D call. CDR3 length equals 16 residues. V lost 0 bases, J lost 0 bases, and 6 bases lay in between. The germline V gene has CDR1 MNHEY and CDR2 SVGAGI. The CDR3 coding sequence is TGTGCCAGCAGTTACTCAAGGGTCTCTGGGGCCAACGTCCTGACTTTC. It yields the protein CASSYSRVSGANVLTF.

The CDR3 region is CATRVGGWDNEQFF. As DNA, the CDR3 is TGTGCCACTCGGGTGGGGGGCTGGGACAATGAGCAGTTCTTC. The chain is built from TRBV11-1 and TRBJ2-1; D may correspond to TRBD1 or TRBD2 (6 bases each). In germline, CDR1 is SGHAT, CDR2 FQDESV (reference sequence). The CDR3 is 14 amino acids. V lost 10 bases to trimming and J lost 5 bases, with 18 bases between them.

The chain uses TRBV29-1 and TRBJ1-2; 9 bases match TRBD1. J was trimmed by 2 bases and V by 4 bases; bases with no gene match: 5. CDR3 length: 14 amino acids. Germline loops: CDR1 SQVTM, CDR2 ANQGSEA. In DNA, the CDR3 is TGCAGCGTTGCTACCGGGACAGGGAACTATGGCTACACCTTC. It encodes CSVATGTGNYGYTF.

The genes are TRBV29-1 and TRBJ2-6, with a weak D call TRBD1 (5 bases). The V gene's germline CDR1 is SQVTM and CDR2 ANQGSEA. There are 17 residues in the CDR3. V lost 4 bases and J 2 bases, leaving 18 bases between the germline ends. CDR3: CSVVLQGSMAGANVLTF. Here the CDR3 DNA reads TGCAGCGTTGTTTTGCAGGGAAGTATGGCTGGGGCCAACGTCCTGACTTTC.

This clonotype was seen only a few times. The chain recombines TRBV24-1 with TRBJ2-1; possible D gene TRBD1, 6 bases. The CDR3 runs to 16 residues. Between the trimmed V and J ends, which lost 1 base and 6 bases, there was a span of 15 bases. Per germline, CDR1 KGHDR and CDR2 SFDVKD. The CDR3 reads CATSDFRQGLRNEQFF. For the CDR3, the DNA is TGTGCCACCAGTGATTTTCGTCAGGGGCTCCGCAATGAGCAGTTCTTC.